This TCR beta chain was retrieved from a study of CD8+ T cells in alopecia areata. The wider study: It was 6 to 18 months of tofacitinib, and then there were 6 months off drug.

V lost 5 bases, J lost 8 bases, and 10 bases lay in between. Looked up from germline, CDR1 is MNHNS and CDR2 is SASEGT. The CDR3 has 13 amino acids. Sequencing relied on a cDNA template that was reverse transcribed from extracted RNA. Measured with immunoSEQ multiplex PCR; TCRdb has only the in-frame clones, and not every one. The table has 110,000 to 150,000 clones, 45% to 65% seen once. Findings and caveats of the study: On tofacitinib, scalp and blood still held many of the expanded lesional clones. Scalp repertoires also include resident alphabeta T cells from normal skin.

Documented treatment: oral pan-JAK inhibitor, 5-10 mg twice daily. Researchers took lesional scalp punch biopsies and peripheral blood from people who were alopecia areata patients. This clone was observed once. The antigen is unknown. V gene TRBV6-1 combines with J gene TRBJ1-6; D remains unclear. The receptor was derived from a human donor with alopecia areata. The sequencing here drew on CD8+ T cells sorted from blood, taken at week 4, from a patient treated with tofacitinib. The DNA of the CDR3 is TGTGCCAGCAGTTGGGGTACGGATTCACCCCTCCACTTT. This translates into CASSWGTDSPLHF.